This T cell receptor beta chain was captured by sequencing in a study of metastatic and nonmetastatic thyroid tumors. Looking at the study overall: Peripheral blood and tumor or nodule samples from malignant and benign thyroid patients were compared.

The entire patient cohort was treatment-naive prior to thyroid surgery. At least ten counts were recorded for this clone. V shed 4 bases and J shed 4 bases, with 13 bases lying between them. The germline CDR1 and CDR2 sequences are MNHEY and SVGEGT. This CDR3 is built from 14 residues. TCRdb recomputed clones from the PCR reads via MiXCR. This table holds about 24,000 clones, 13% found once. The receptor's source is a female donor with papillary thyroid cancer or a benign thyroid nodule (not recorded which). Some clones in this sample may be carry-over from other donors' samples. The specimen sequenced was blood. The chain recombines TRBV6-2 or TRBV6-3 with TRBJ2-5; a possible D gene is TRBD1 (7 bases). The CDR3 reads CASSFGQGGETQYF. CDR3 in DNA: TGTGCCAGCAGTTTCGGGCAGGGGGGAGAGACCCAGTACTTC.